This T cell receptor beta chain was obtained from a study of blood T cell repertoires in COVID-19. Study at large: Material from acute and convalescent COVID-19 was sourced from the United States, Italy and Spain. T cells, B-cell-depleted T cells, or PBMCs provided the cDNA or gDNA that served as material.

This clone was recorded only once. Under the authors' procedure: Scientists estimated how many nucleated cells there were by amplifying reference gene primers. TCRdb's table, derived via immunoSEQ multiplex PCR, lists solely in-frame clones and lacks some. From that table come the V and J calls and clone size; the DNA was used to work out D and trimming. Counted here are 140,000 to 150,000 clones, under 90% occurring once; the ten biggest clones make up approximately 38%. CDR3 length: 16 amino acids. Germline CDR1 reads LNHDA; CDR2 reads SQIVND (reference sequence). The V end lost 3 bases, the J end lost 3 bases, and 17 bases lay between the germline ends.

V and J are TRBV19 and TRBJ1-1; TRBD1 might be the D (6 bases). Material: peripheral blood. The receptor was derived from a human donor in a cohort sampled during active COVID-19. This chain's CDR3 is CASSIRLGAVYTEAFF. The CDR3 coding sequence is TGTGCCAGTAGTATCCGTCTGGGGGCGGTGTACACTGAAGCTTTCTTT.